These T cell receptor beta chains were read from a single sample in a study of T cell repertoires in cytomegalovirus infection. TCRdb redid the calling of the reads with MiXCR, one entry per CDR3 protein. The table includes about 500,000 distinct CDR3 sequences, about 33% detected once. No antigen has been identified for these receptors. Sequencing was performed on cultured PBMCs, taken from culture after CMV antigen stimulation. The receptor source for this set is a human donor in good health (CMV status not recorded). Some clones in this sample may be carry-over from other donors' samples. Each CDR3 is given with its conserved first and last residue. Fields, in order: J gene, D gene, V gene, clone size, CDR3 protein, CDR3 DNA. The D gene is left open where the match is weak. Clone sizes are given selectively: once, few, many, or a class where the clone is expanded.

J: TRBJ1-6; D: .; V: TRBV7-2; size: many; CDR3: CASSPHGENSPLHF; DNA: TGTGCCAGCAGCCCACATGGGGAGAATTCACCCCTCCACTTT
J: TRBJ2-3; D: .; V: TRBV7-2; size: .; CDR3: CASRSPGSGSTDTQYF; DNA: TGTGCCAGCAGAAGCCCGGGCAGCGGGAGCACAGATACGCAGTATTTT
J: TRBJ2-1; D: .; V: TRBV7-3; size: few; CDR3: CASSPRAPGTWGNNEQFF; DNA: TGTGCCAGCAGCCCCCGGGCCCCTGGGACCTGGGGGAACAATGAGCAGTTCTTC
J: TRBJ2-5; D: .; V: TRBV7-7; size: .; CDR3: CASSLRLAEMETQYF; DNA: TGTGCTAGCAGCCTCCGTTTAGCGGAAATGGAGACCCAGTACTTC
J: TRBJ2-1; D: TRBD2; V: TRBV7-9; size: few; CDR3: CASSSMSGASSYNEQFF; DNA: TGTGCCAGCAGCTCCATGAGCGGGGCGAGCTCCTACAATGAGCAGTTCTTC
J: TRBJ2-4; D: TRBD2; V: TRBV7-2; size: few; CDR3: CASSLVGSGSIDIQYF; DNA: TGTGCCAGCAGCTTAGTAGGTAGCGGGAGTATAGACATTCAGTACTTC
J: TRBJ1-5; D: .; V: TRBV29-1; size: .; CDR3: CSVEGQGGQPQHF; DNA: TGCAGCGTTGAAGGGCAGGGAGGACAGCCCCAGCATTTT
J: TRBJ2-3; D: TRBD2; V: TRBV9; size: few; CDR3: CASSKFTGTSGSTDTQYF; DNA: TGTGCCAGCAGCAAATTCACCGGGACTAGCGGGAGCACAGATACGCAGTATTTT
J: TRBJ1-3; D: .; V: TRBV9; size: few; CDR3: CASSGGGLSGNTIYF; DNA: TGTGCCAGCAGCGGGGGAGGCCTCTCTGGAAACACCATATATTTT
J: TRBJ2-5; D: .; V: TRBV7-3; size: .; CDR3: CASSRGGAGEETQYF; DNA: TGTGCCAGCAGCCGCGGTGGGGCAGGGGAAGAGACCCAGTACTTC
J: TRBJ1-5; D: .; V: TRBV12-5; size: .; CDR3: CASAIASGLARNQPQHF; DNA: TGTGCTAGTGCAATTGCGTCCGGGCTAGCGCGTAATCAGCCCCAGCATTTT
J: TRBJ2-5; D: .; V: TRBV7-2; size: many; CDR3: CASSPRQLETQYF; DNA: TGTGCCAGCAGCCCGAGGCAGTTGGAGACCCAGTACTTC
J: TRBJ1-1; D: TRBD1; V: TRBV12-5; size: .; CDR3: CASGLVVPGQGRGTEAFF; DNA: TGTGCTAGTGGTTTAGTCGTCCCGGGACAGGGCCGGGGCACTGAAGCTTTCTTT
J: TRBJ2-1; D: .; V: TRBV7-2; size: few; CDR3: CASSLAGASEYNEQFF; DNA: TGTGCCAGCAGCTTAGCCGGGGCTAGCGAGTACAATGAGCAGTTCTTC
J: TRBJ2-3; D: .; V: TRBV7-2; size: many; CDR3: CASSLSGGADTQYF; DNA: TGTGCCAGCAGCTTATCAGGGGGGGCAGATACGCAGTATTTT
J: TRBJ1-5; D: .; V: TRBV27; size: .; CDR3: CASSSGNTGQPQHF; DNA: TGTGCCAGCAGTTCCGGGAATACGGGTCAGCCCCAGCATTTT
J: TRBJ2-5; D: .; V: TRBV20-1; size: .; CDR3: CSATDSWYQETQYF; DNA: TGCAGTGCTACGGACTCTTGGTACCAAGAGACCCAGTACTTC
J: TRBJ2-1; D: .; V: TRBV4-3; size: .; CDR3: CASSQEKYVSSYNEQFF; DNA: TGCGCCAGCAGCCAAGAAAAGTACGTAAGCTCCTACAATGAGCAGTTCTTC
J: TRBJ2-5; D: .; V: TRBV19; size: .; CDR3: CASKDIVIETQYF; DNA: TGTGCCAGTAAGGATATCGTTATCGAGACCCAGTACTTC
J: TRBJ2-2; D: .; V: TRBV19; size: .; CDR3: CASRSHTGELFF; DNA: TGTGCCAGTAGATCTCACACCGGGGAGCTGTTTTTT
J: TRBJ1-2; D: .; V: TRBV7-2; size: .; CDR3: CASSPRQGTYGYTF; DNA: TGTGCCAGCAGCCCCCGTCAGGGAACCTATGGCTACACCTTC
J: TRBJ2-7; D: TRBD2; V: TRBV7-6; size: .; CDR3: CASSLARDYGEQYF; DNA: TGTGCCAGCAGCTTAGCCCGGGACTATGGCGAGCAGTACTTC
J: TRBJ2-2; D: .; V: TRBV19; size: few; CDR3: CASSMWGNTGELFF; DNA: TGTGCCAGTAGTATGTGGGGGAACACCGGGGAGCTGTTTTTT
J: TRBJ2-2; D: .; V: TRBV7-9; size: few; CDR3: CASQITSPGELFF; DNA: TGTGCCAGTCAGATCACTAGCCCCGGGGAGCTGTTTTTT
J: TRBJ2-4; D: TRBD2; V: TRBV7-8; size: many; CDR3: CASSLEGSGKPAGNIQYF; DNA: TGTGCCAGCAGCTTAGAAGGTAGCGGGAAACCGGCGGGAAACATTCAGTACTTC
J: TRBJ2-1; D: TRBD2; V: TRBV24-1; size: .; CDR3: CATSDTGTSGRREQFF; DNA: TGTGCCACCAGTGATACCGGGACTAGCGGGAGGCGTGAGCAGTTCTTC
J: TRBJ1-2; D: .; V: TRBV28; size: few; CDR3: CASSLSWPGVATAYTF; DNA: TGTGCCAGCAGTTTATCATGGCCAGGGGTTGCGACGGCCTACACCTTC
J: TRBJ1-6; D: TRBD1; V: TRBV19; size: once; CDR3: CASRGTGEASPLHF; DNA: TGTGCCAGTAGAGGGACAGGGGAGGCTTCACCCCTCCACTTT
J: TRBJ2-5; D: .; V: TRBV7-2; size: many; CDR3: CASGNPRETQYF; DNA: TGTGCCAGCGGAAACCCCCGTGAGACCCAGTACTTC
J: TRBJ2-1; D: TRBD1; V: TRBV11-2; size: few; CDR3: CASNLYGGQGVGNEQFF; DNA: TGTGCCAGCAACCTTTACGGAGGACAGGGGGTGGGCAATGAGCAGTTCTTC
J: TRBJ1-3; D: .; V: TRBV28; size: .; CDR3: CASSPSGPSGNTIYF; DNA: TGTGCCAGCAGCCCTTCAGGACCCTCTGGAAACACCATATATTTT
J: TRBJ1-1; D: .; V: TRBV7-2; size: many; CDR3: CASSRRQADTEAFF; DNA: TGTGCCAGCAGCCGACGACAGGCGGACACTGAAGCTTTCTTT
J: TRBJ1-3; D: .; V: TRBV7-4; size: .; CDR3: CASSLRRSSGNTIYF; DNA: TGTGCCAGCAGCTTACGGCGGAGCTCTGGAAACACCATATATTTT
J: TRBJ1-1; D: .; V: TRBV7-6; size: many; CDR3: CASSRSTAGGSTEAFF; DNA: TGTGCCAGCAGTAGATCAACTGCCGGGGGTTCGACTGAAGCTTTCTTT
J: TRBJ2-7; D: .; V: TRBV20-1; size: .; CDR3: CSAPTGVRQYF; DNA: TGCAGTGCTCCGACTGGCGTGAGGCAGTACTTC
J: TRBJ1-3; D: TRBD1; V: TRBV7-6; size: few; CDR3: CASSLTGGAGNTIYF; DNA: TGTGCCAGCAGCCTAACAGGGGGCGCCGGAAACACCATATATTTT
J: TRBJ2-5; D: .; V: TRBV7-2; size: few; CDR3: CASSLLTDAGYF; DNA: TGTGCCAGCAGCTTATTAACGGACGCGGGGTACTTC
J: TRBJ2-3; D: .; V: TRBV7-2; size: many; CDR3: CASSLVPRTDTQYF; DNA: TGTGCCAGCAGCTTAGTACCTCGCACAGATACGCAGTATTTT
J: TRBJ2-3; D: .; V: TRBV7-3; size: .; CDR3: CVSSIQRDTQYF; DNA: TGTGTCAGCAGCATCCAGCGAGATACGCAGTATTTT
J: TRBJ2-1; D: .; V: TRBV6-5; size: .; CDR3: CASSYGSERRNEQFF; DNA: TGTGCCAGCAGTTACGGTAGCGAAAGGAGGAATGAGCAGTTCTTC
J: TRBJ2-7; D: TRBD1; V: TRBV5-6; size: .; CDR3: CASGAAGAGGLEQYF; DNA: TGTGCCAGCGGAGCCGCCGGGGCAGGGGGCTTAGAGCAGTACTTC
J: TRBJ2-1; D: .; V: TRBV19; size: .; CDR3: CASKGHNEQFF; DNA: TGTGCCAGTAAGGGGCACAATGAGCAGTTCTTC
J: TRBJ2-1; D: TRBD2; V: TRBV10-3; size: many; CDR3: CAIQGGLAGGGNEQFF; DNA: TGTGCCATCCAGGGGGGGCTAGCGGGAGGTGGCAATGAGCAGTTCTTC
J: TRBJ2-7; D: .; V: TRBV7-2; size: .; CDR3: CASSPKYNSYEQYF; DNA: TGTGCCAGCAGCCCGAAATACAACTCCTACGAGCAGTACTTC
J: TRBJ1-3; D: .; V: TRBV30; size: .; CDR3: CAWRRSFSGNTIYF; DNA: TGTGCCTGGAGACGCAGTTTCTCTGGAAACACCATATATTTT
J: TRBJ2-1; D: TRBD2; V: TRBV20-1; size: .; CDR3: CSAIPLGGGAYNEQFF; DNA: TGCAGTGCTATCCCCCTCGGCGGGGGGGCCTACAATGAGCAGTTCTTC